Listed below are T cell receptor beta chains from one sample, sequenced in a study of T-cell memory formation after mild COVID-19. MiXCR, applied by TCRdb to the 5' RACE reads, yields one record per CDR3 protein. Among roughly 450,000 distinct CDR3 sequences listed, more than 15% were seen once. The source material was PBMCs or a T cell subset sorted from them (not recorded which). Every receptor here comes from a young man who had mild COVID-19 (a few samples of this study predate the infection). Cell type and time point are not known. The CDR3 runs from the conserved cysteine through the conserved F or W. D genes are given only for firm matches. The size entry is marked missing in some rows and otherwise reads once, few, many or a size class.

TRBD2	NA	TRBV7-2	TRBJ2-1	TGTGCCAGCAGCCCGATAGCGGGGAACCCGATCAATGAGCAGTTCTTC	CASSPIAGNPINEQFF
NA	NA	TRBV6-1	TRBJ1-3	TGTGCCAGCAGCATGTGGGGCAGCACGGGGTCACTCGCTGGAAACACCATATATTTT	CASSMWGSTGSLAGNTIYF
TRBD1	many	TRBV7-2	TRBJ1-4	TGTGCCAGCAGCCTGACAGGGGTTTGGAATGAAAAACTGTTTTTT	CASSLTGVWNEKLFF
NA	NA	TRBV30	TRBJ2-1	TGTGCCTGGAGTGAATTTTATGAGCAGTTCTTC	CAWSEFYEQFF
NA	NA	TRBV19	TRBJ1-3	TGTGCCGCATCGCAACAGGCGGGAAACACCATATATTTT	CAASQQAGNTIYF
NA	few	TRBV9	TRBJ2-3	TGTGCCAGCAGCCCTCTCTCCACGGGGGCCACAGATACGCAGTATTTT	CASSPLSTGATDTQYF
TRBD1	NA	TRBV10-3	TRBJ1-2	TGTGCCATCAGCCGGGACAGATCCAACTATGGCTACACCTTC	CAISRDRSNYGYTF
NA	NA	TRBV4-1	TRBJ2-5	TGCGCCAGCAGCCAAGAGCTGCGGGGCGAGACCCAGTACTTC	CASSQELRGETQYF
NA	few	TRBV7-9	TRBJ2-5	TGTGCCAGCAGCGCGCCTTCGGGACTTCGGGAGACCCAGTACTTC	CASSAPSGLRETQYF
NA	few	TRBV9	TRBJ2-2	TGTGCCAGCAGCGTAGATGTGGGGTCCGGGGAGCTGTTTTTT	CASSVDVGSGELFF
TRBD1	NA	TRBV6-5	TRBJ1-1	TGTGCCAGCAGTCCCACACGGGCTCGGACAGGGAACACTGAAGCTTTCTTT	CASSPTRARTGNTEAFF
NA	few	TRBV10-3	TRBJ2-2	TGTGCCATCAGTGATGGCCTCGAGGGTTGGACCGGGGAGCTGTTTTTT	CAISDGLEGWTGELFF
NA	few	TRBV6-2/TRBV6-3	TRBJ1-1	TGTGCCAGCAGTCCTTCGAGGACTGAAGCTTTCTTT	CASSPSRTEAFF
NA	few	TRBV20-1	TRBJ1-5	TGCAGTGCTAGACTCGGGGCCGTTTATAGCAATCAGCCCCAGCATTTT	CSARLGAVYSNQPQHF
NA	NA	TRBV7-9	TRBJ1-1	TGTGCCAGCTACGAGGTCACTGTAGCTTTCTTT	CASYEVTVAFF
NA	NA	TRBV6-5	TRBJ2-3	TGTGCCAGCAGTTACTCCCCGCGAAAGTTCACAGATACGCAGTATTTT	CASSYSPRKFTDTQYF
TRBD1	NA	TRBV6-5	TRBJ1-2	TGTGCCAGCCAGGGGGACAAAGGCGGCTACACCTTC	CASQGDKGGYTF
NA	NA	TRBV4-3	TRBJ2-6	TGCGCCAGCAGCCAAGATCTTAAGTTTCCCAACTCTGGGGCCAACGTCCTGACTTTC	CASSQDLKFPNSGANVLTF
NA	NA	TRBV5-1	TRBJ2-5	TGCGCCAGCGCCGTGGTTTCGGAGACCCAGTACTTC	CASAVVSETQYF
NA	NA	TRBV30	TRBJ1-6	TGTGCCTGGACGGCAGCCTATAATTCACCCCTCCACTTT	CAWTAAYNSPLHF
NA	NA	TRBV30	TRBJ1-6	TGTGCCTGGAGTGTCCAGCGGAATTCACCCCTCCACTTT	CAWSVQRNSPLHF
TRBD1	once	TRBV7-2	TRBJ2-7	TGTGCCAGCAGCATAGACCCTACAGGGGTTGGCGAGCAGTACTTC	CASSIDPTGVGEQYF
NA	NA	TRBV4-1	TRBJ1-2	TGCGCCAGCAGCCAAGGGGACGGACAACTCATCTATGGCTACACCTTC	CASSQGDGQLIYGYTF
NA	NA	TRBV3-1	TRBJ1-1	TGTGCCAGCAGCCTAGTCCCATTTGACACTGAAGCTTTCTTT	CASSLVPFDTEAFF
NA	NA	TRBV4-1	TRBJ2-1	TGCGCCAGCAGCCAATTCAGGGACAATGAGCAGTTCTTC	CASSQFRDNEQFF
TRBD2	few	TRBV12-3/TRBV12-4	TRBJ2-1	TGTGCCAGCAATAGCGGGGGGCCATATGAGCAGTTCTTC	CASNSGGPYEQFF
NA	many	TRBV11-2	TRBJ2-5	TGTGCCAGCAGCTTAGGGGCTGGCCAAGAGACCCAGTACTTC	CASSLGAGQETQYF
NA	many	TRBV18	TRBJ2-7	TGTGCCAGCTCACAGGCTAACTACGAGCAGTACTTC	CASSQANYEQYF
NA	NA	TRBV5-5	TRBJ2-5	TGTGCCAGCAGCGGCCAGCGGAGTTACCAAGAGACCCAGTACTTC	CASSGQRSYQETQYF
TRBD1	few	TRBV5-1	TRBJ1-5	TGCGCCAGCAGCACCGGGACAGGGGGCAATCAGCCCCAGCATTTT	CASSTGTGGNQPQHF